This TCR beta chain was identified during a study of cytomegalovirus exposure and HLA in healthy donors. General study findings and limits: Both high specificity and high sensitivity reportedly marked the classifier's diagnosis of cytomegalovirus status. 150 or so TCR beta chains were listed as cytomegalovirus-associated. Rare sequences made up most TCRs, while some public TCRs were found in many donors.

The donors were members of the validation cohort, which comprised around 110 subjects and was separate from the first cohort of about 700 subjects. The germline V gene encodes CDR1 LNHDA and CDR2 SQIVND (reference sequence). The CDR3 consists of 14 residues. V lost 8 bases and J lost 4, with 15 bases in between. Generated by immunoSEQ multiplex PCR, the TCRdb table keeps only in-frame clones and is missing some. The sample contains 150,000 or so clones, 89% of which appear only once. Only a few counts were recorded for this clone. The antigen is not known. The chain combines TRBV19 with TRBJ1-5; D not certain. Material for sequencing was PBMCs. The TCR sequence derives from a woman aged 18-30 years in good health and CMV-seronegative. The CDR3 DNA sequence: TGTGCCAGTGGCGGTGTAGGTATGAATCAGCCCCAGCATTTT. It encodes CASGGVGMNQPQHF.